This paragraph reports one T cell receptor (beta chain). Its cognate antigen is unknown. These data originate in a study of Ad26.COV2.S vaccination and SARS-CoV-2 variants. Study overall: The donor belonged to the COV1001 Ad26.COV2.S trial arm. Study-wide findings and caveats: Vaccinees displayed broader spike-specific TCR repertoires than placebo recipients. Vaccinees reportedly had broad spike-specific CD8+ and CD4+ T cell responses.

Sequencing was performed with immunoSEQ multiplex PCR; in TCRdb, only in-frame clones are kept and a portion is missing. The sample yields about 350,000 clones, 80% to 90% seen once. V was cut by 6 bases and J by 1 base, with 10 bases left in between. This CDR3 is 13 amino acids long. The treatment is: some 19 received Ad26.COV2.S at low or high dose, single or two shots; about 5 received placebo; per-sample allocation not given. The samples date from day 63 after the first vaccine or placebo injection. The vaccine delivered Wuhan-strain SARS-CoV-2 spike through an Ad26 vector. This receptor was taken from a person aged 18-65 years who received the Ad26.COV2.S COVID-19 vaccine or a placebo. The starting material was peripheral blood, obtained in a trial of Ad26.COV2.S vaccine versus placebo. The chain is built from TRBV12-3 or TRBV12-4 and TRBJ2-7; D ambiguous. The CDR3 bases are TGTGCCAGCAGCCCCTCGGAGTCCTACGAGCAGTACTTC. This sequence encodes CASSPSESYEQYF.